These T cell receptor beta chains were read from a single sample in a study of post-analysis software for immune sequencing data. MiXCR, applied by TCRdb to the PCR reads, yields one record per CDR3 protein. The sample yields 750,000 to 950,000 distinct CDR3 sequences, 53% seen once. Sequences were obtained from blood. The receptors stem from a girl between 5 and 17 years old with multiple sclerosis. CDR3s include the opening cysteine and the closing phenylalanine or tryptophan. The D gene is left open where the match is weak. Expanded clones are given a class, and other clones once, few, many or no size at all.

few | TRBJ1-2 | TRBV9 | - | CASSPPTGGYTF | TGTGCCAGCAGCCCTCCGACTGGTGGCTACACCTTC
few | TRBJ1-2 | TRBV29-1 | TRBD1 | CSVYLNRGSYGYTF | TGCAGCGTTTACCTCAACAGGGGTTCCTATGGCTACACCTTC
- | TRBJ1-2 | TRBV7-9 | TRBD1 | CASSPRTGGRDGYTF | TGTGCCAGCAGCCCGAGGACAGGGGGCCGAGATGGCTACACCTTC
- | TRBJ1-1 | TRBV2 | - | CASSDPRNTEAFF | TGTGCCAGCAGTGACCCCCGGAACACTGAAGCTTTCTTT
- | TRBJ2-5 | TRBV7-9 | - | CASRGSDRTEYF | TGTGCCAGCAGGGGATCCGACAGGACGGAGTACTTC
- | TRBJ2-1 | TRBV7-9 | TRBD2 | CASSLASGGPSNEQFF | TGTGCCAGCAGCTTGGCTAGCGGGGGGCCTAGTAATGAGCAGTTCTTC
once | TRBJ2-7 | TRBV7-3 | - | CASSPMGLRYF | TGTGCCAGCAGTCCTATGGGGCTTCGGTACTTC
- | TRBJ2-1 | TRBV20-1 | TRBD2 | CSASKVSGVYNEQFF | TGCAGTGCTAGTAAGGTTAGCGGGGTATACAATGAGCAGTTCTTC
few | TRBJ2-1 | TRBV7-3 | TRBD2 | CASSPRGTSGANEQFF | TGTGCCAGCAGCCCCCGGGGAACTAGCGGGGCCAATGAGCAGTTCTTC
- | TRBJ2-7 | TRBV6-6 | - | CASSYSGLTSYEQYF | TGTGCCAGCAGTTACTCGGGGTTAACCTCCTACGAGCAGTACTTC
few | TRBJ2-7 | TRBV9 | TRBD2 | CASSSSGKVGEQYF | TGTGCCAGCAGCTCTAGCGGGAAGGTCGGCGAGCAGTACTTC
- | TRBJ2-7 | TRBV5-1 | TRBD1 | CASSLRTGGAYEQYF | TGCGCCAGCAGCTTGCGGACAGGGGGAGCGTACGAGCAGTACTTC
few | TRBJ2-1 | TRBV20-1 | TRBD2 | CSAPGLAEGEQFF | TGCAGTGCCCCCGGACTAGCGGAGGGCGAGCAGTTCTTC
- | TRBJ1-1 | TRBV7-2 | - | CASRARTGSTGEAFF | TGTGCCAGCAGGGCAAGAACAGGCTCCACTGGGGAAGCTTTCTTT
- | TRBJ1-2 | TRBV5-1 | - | CASSLAGMANYGYTF | TGCGCCAGCAGCTTGGCCGGGATGGCTAACTATGGCTACACCTTC
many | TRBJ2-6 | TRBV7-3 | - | CASSLRSSGANVLTF | TGTGCCAGCAGCTTAAGGAGTTCCGGGGCCAACGTCCTGACTTTC
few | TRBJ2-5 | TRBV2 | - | CASRALAGETQYF | TGTGCCAGCCGCGCACTAGCAGGGGAGACCCAGTACTTC
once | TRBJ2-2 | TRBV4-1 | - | CASSQDLRGGTGELFF | TGCGCCAGCAGCCAAGATCTGAGGGGGGGGACCGGGGAGCTGTTTTTT
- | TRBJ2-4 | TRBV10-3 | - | CAISTGQKLAKNIQYF | TGTGCCATCAGCACCGGACAGAAACTAGCCAAAAACATTCAGTACTTC
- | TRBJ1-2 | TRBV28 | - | CASSLWGAYAGYTF | TGTGCCAGCAGTTTATGGGGGGCTTACGCTGGCTACACCTTC
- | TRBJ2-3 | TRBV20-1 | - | CSARASAGVDTQYF | TGCAGTGCTAGGGCGTCAGCTGGAGTGGATACGCAGTATTTT
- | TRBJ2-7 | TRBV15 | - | CATSSRTYEQYF | TGTGCCACCAGCAGTAGGACCTACGAGCAGTACTTC
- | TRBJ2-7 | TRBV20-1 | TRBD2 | CSVSGTSTYEQYF | TGCAGTGTTAGTGGGACTAGCACATACGAGCAGTACTTC
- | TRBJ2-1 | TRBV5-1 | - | CASSLVQVDYNEQFF | TGCGCCAGCAGCTTGGTCCAAGTGGATTACAATGAGCAGTTCTTC
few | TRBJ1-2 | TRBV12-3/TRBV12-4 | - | CASSPGSLANYGYTF | TGTGCCAGCAGTCCTGGCAGCCTCGCTAACTATGGCTACACCTTC
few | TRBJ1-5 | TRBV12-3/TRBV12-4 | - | CASSWGDQPQHF | TGTGCCAGCAGCTGGGGAGATCAGCCCCAGCATTTT
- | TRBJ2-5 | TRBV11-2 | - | CASSMRHPAETQYF | TGTGCCAGCAGTATGCGGCACCCGGCAGAGACCCAGTACTTC
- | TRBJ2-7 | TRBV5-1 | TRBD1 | CASSLGTGGHEQYF | TGCGCCAGCAGCTTGGGGACAGGGGGCCACGAGCAGTACTTC
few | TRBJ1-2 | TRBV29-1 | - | CSVSPDGTLLGDYGYTF | TGCAGCGTTAGCCCAGACGGGACTCTCCTAGGGGACTATGGCTACACCTTC
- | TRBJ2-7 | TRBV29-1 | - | CSVAKASPYEQYF | TGCAGCGTCGCAAAGGCATCCCCCTACGAGCAGTACTTC